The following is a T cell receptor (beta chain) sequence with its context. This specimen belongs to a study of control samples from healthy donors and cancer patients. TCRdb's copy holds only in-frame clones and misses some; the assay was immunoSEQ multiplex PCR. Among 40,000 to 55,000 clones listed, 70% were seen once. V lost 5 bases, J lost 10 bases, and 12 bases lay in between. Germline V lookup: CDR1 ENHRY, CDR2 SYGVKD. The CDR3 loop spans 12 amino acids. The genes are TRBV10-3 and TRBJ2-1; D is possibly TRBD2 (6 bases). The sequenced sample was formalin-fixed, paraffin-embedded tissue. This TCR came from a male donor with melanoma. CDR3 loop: CAISWGLYEQFF. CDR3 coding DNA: TGTGCCATCAGTTGGGGACTCTACGAGCAGTTCTTC.